Following are 28 T cell receptor beta chains from one sample sequenced in a study of T cell clonotyping in hematopoietic cell transplantation. Repertoires were generated with immunoSEQ multiplex PCR, while TCRdb's copy carries only in-frame clones and drops some. This table has about 3,500 clones, about 70% appearing once. The sequencing used peripheral blood mononuclear cells, collected 30 days after allogeneic stem cell transplant. These TCRs come from a male patient aged 35-50 years who had an allogeneic stem cell transplant from an unrelated donor, so the T cells may come from the graft donor. Some clones in this sample may be carry-over from other donors' samples.

This clone was seen only a few times. The J gene is TRBJ1-1, the V gene TRBV5-5; no reliable D call. The CDR3 totals 14 residues. Between the trimmed V and J ends, which lost 1 base and 1 base, there was a span of 8 bases. Per germline, CDR1 SGHKS and CDR2 YYEKEE (reference sequence). CDR3 sequence: CASSLFPGNTEAFF. CDR3 nucleotides: TGTGCCAGCAGCTTGTTTCCGGGGAACACTGAAGCTTTCTTT.

This clone was seen a handful of times. The gene calls are TRBV13 and TRBJ2-7; D is possibly TRBD2 (8 bases). V dropped 5 bases and J dropped 0 bases, with 23 bases sitting between them. The CDR3 has 18 amino acids. Per the germline V gene, CDR1 is PRHDT and CDR2 is FYEKMQ (reference sequence). CDR3 bases: TGTGCCAGCAGCCCACCGGGGGGGAGACAGGGTAGCTCCTACGAGCAGTACTTC. Protein product: CASSPPGGRQGSSYEQYF.

The chain joins TRBV27 to TRBJ2-7; 7 bases map to TRBD2. Trimming at V came to 6 bases and at J to 7 bases, leaving 6 bases not matched to a gene. Germline V lookup: CDR1 MNHEY, CDR2 SMNVEV (reference sequence). The length of the CDR3 is 12 residues. CDR3 sequence reads: CASSRLAGEQYF. The CDR3, as DNA: TGTGCCAGCAGCAGACTAGCTGGTGAGCAGTACTTC.

This chain connects TRBV5-4 to TRBJ2-7; no definite D call. Trimming stripped 3 bases from V and 6 bases from J, with 13 bases between. Looked up from germline, CDR1 is SGHNT and CDR2 is YYREEE (reference sequence). The CDR3 length is 13 residues. CDR3 amino acids: CASSSQDRREQYF. CDR3 coding DNA: TGTGCCAGCAGCTCGCAGGACCGGCGCGAGCAGTACTTC.

V usage is TRBV7-6 and J usage is TRBJ2-1; 9 bases fit TRBD2. Losses at the gene ends were 5 bases for V and 8 bases for J; bases not matched to a gene: 4. This CDR3 comprises 13 residues. The germline gives CDR1 SGHVS, CDR2 FNYEAQ. The DNA of the CDR3 is TGTGCCAGCAGCCCGGGACTAGCTGATGAGCAGTTCTTC. Translated: CASSPGLADEQFF. Supplemented by reference TRBV7-6 and TRBJ2-1, the full variable domain reads GAGVSQSPRYKVTKRGQDVALRCDPISGHVSLYWYRQALGQGPEFLTYFNYEAQQDKSGLPNDRFSAERPEGSISTLTIQRTEQRDSAMYRCASSPGLADEQFFGPGTRLTVL.

V and J are TRBV5-4 and TRBJ2-5, with 10 bases matching TRBD1. Germline values: CDR1 SGHNT, CDR2 YYREEE (reference sequence). The CDR3 runs 17 residues. Unmatched junction bases numbered 12, after V lost 5 bases and J lost 2 bases. For the CDR3, the DNA is TGTGCCAGCAGTCGAAACCCGGGACAGGGGACTCAAGAGACCCAGTACTTC. This sequence encodes CASSRNPGQGTQETQYF. The full variable domain, with the rest looked up from reference TRBV5-4 and TRBJ2-5, is ETGVTQSPTHLIKTRGQQVTLRCSSQSGHNTVSWYQQALGQGPQFIFQYYREEENGRGNFPPRFSGLQFPNYSSELNVNALELDDSALYLCASSRNPGQGTQETQYFGPGTRLLVL.

The chain joins TRBV6-4 to TRBJ2-2, with 12 positions matching TRBD2. The CDR3 contains 18 residues. Losses at the gene ends were 4 bases for V and 0 bases for J; bases not matched to a gene: 6. Per the germline V gene, CDR1 is MRHNA and CDR2 is SNTAGT. Here the CDR3 DNA reads TGTGCCAGCAGTGCCGAACTAGCGGGGGGCCCGAACACCGGGGAGCTGTTTTTT. Its protein product is CASSAELAGGPNTGELFF.

The gene calls are TRBV7-2 and TRBJ2-7; the D call may be TRBD1 or TRBD2 (6 bases each). The V end was cut by 4 bases, the J end by 7 bases, with 14 bases between. CDR3 size: 13 residues. CDR1 SGHTA and CDR2 FQGNSA come from the germline V gene. CDR3 amino acids: CASSYRGSGEQYF. Written as DNA, the CDR3 is TGTGCCAGCAGCTATAGGGGGAGCGGGGAGCAGTACTTC.

This rearrangement joins TRBV6-1 to TRBJ1-4; perhaps TRBD1 as D (5 bases). The CDR3 loop spans 13 amino acids. V was pared by 8 bases and J by 7 bases, with 14 bases between. Germline lookup yields CDR1 MNHNS and CDR2 SASEGT. The CDR3 loop reads CASGTPWSEKLFF. The CDR3 DNA follows: TGTGCCAGCGGGACCCCCTGGAGTGAAAAACTGTTTTTT.

The chain carries TRBV7-9 and TRBJ2-7; D gene ambiguous. Trimming took 5 bases from V and 7 from J, leaving 27 bases between them. This CDR3 is 17 amino acids long. The germline CDR1 and CDR2 sequences are SEHNR and FQNEAQ (reference sequence). The CDR3 coding sequence is TGTGCCAGCAGCGGACCCTCTTCCTTTCCCTCCCTGGAAGAGCAGTACTTC. This sequence encodes CASSGPSSFPSLEEQYF. The full variable domain, completed using reference TRBV7-9 and TRBJ2-7, is DTGVSQNPRHKITKRGQNVTFRCDPISEHNRLYWYRQTLGQGPEFLTYFQNEAQLEKSRLLSDRFSAERPKGSFSTLEIQRTEQGDSAMYLCASSGPSSFPSLEEQYFGPGTRLTVT.

This chain uses TRBV6-4 with TRBJ2-1; 11 nucleotides align to TRBD1. Germline assignment: CDR1 MRHNA and CDR2 SNTAGT. This CDR3 contains 17 residues. After removal of 6 bases from V and 4 bases from J, the junction contained 11 bases not matched to a gene. DNA for the CDR3: TGTGCCAGCAGCCAATCTCTCCGGGACAGGGGGTACAATGAGCAGTTCTTC. Translating it yields CASSQSLRDRGYNEQFF.

J is TRBJ2-1 and V is TRBV15; 10 bases fit TRBD1. Germline loops: CDR1 LNHNV, CDR2 YYDKDF (reference sequence). The length of the CDR3 is 16 residues. J gave up 7 bases and V 0 bases, and 6 bases lay outside the gene matches. The CDR3: CATSRDIMDRGNEQFF. In DNA, the CDR3 is TGTGCCACCAGCAGAGATATAATGGACAGGGGGAATGAGCAGTTCTTC.

This clone was seen more than once but under ten times. This chain uses TRBV12-1 with TRBJ1-2; TRBD1, the table's D call, lacks a check against the DNA. TRBV12-1 represents a pseudogene. There are 16 residues in the CDR3. The CDR3 DNA follows: TGTGCCAGCAGCTTAGATGGTTACAGGCGGCCGTATGGCTACACCTTC. Translating gives CASSLDGYRRPYGYTF.

The chain combines TRBV11-1 with TRBJ2-1, with 7 bases lining up with TRBD1. After removal of 5 bases from V and 1 base from J, the junction contained 5 bases not matched to a gene. The CDR3 runs to 15 residues. Germline V gene lookup returns CDR1 SGHAT and CDR2 FQDESV (reference sequence). CDR3 sequence (DNA): TGTGCCAGCAGCCCGGACAGGCCGTCCTACAATGAGCAGTTCTTC. Residues: CASSPDRPSYNEQFF.

This clone has a handful of counts. The chain uses TRBV2 and TRBJ2-1; 10 positions agree with TRBD2. CDR3 length: 13 amino acids. The V and J ends lost 8 bases and 7 bases, in that order; junction bases with no gene match: 5. Germline V CDR1 and CDR2: SNHLY, FYNNEI. The CDR3 DNA reads as TGTGCCAGCCAGCGGGGGGGAATTAATGAGCAGTTCTTC. Amino acids: CASQRGGINEQFF. The complete variable domain, with remaining parts taken from reference TRBV2 and TRBJ2-1, reads EPEVTQTPSHQVTQMGQEVILRCVPISNHLYFYWYRQILGQKVEFLVSFYNNEISEKSEIFDDQFSVERPDGSNFTLKIRSTKLEDSAMYFCASQRGGINEQFFGPGTRLTVL.

This clone occurred once. This chain links TRBV13 with TRBJ1-1, with 8 bases lining up with TRBD1. Germline V gives CDR1 PRHDT, CDR2 FYEKMQ (reference sequence). V dropped 5 bases and J dropped 1; count of bases not matched to a gene: 12. The CDR3 is made up of 17 amino acids. CDR3: CASSIGTGKIGNTEAFF. CDR3 DNA: TGTGCCAGCAGCATTGGGACAGGTAAAATTGGGAACACTGAAGCTTTCTTT.

The V call is TRBV20-1, the J call TRBJ2-7; 7 bases agree with TRBD2. CDR3 length: 11 residues. Germline CDR1 DFQATT, CDR2 SNEGSKA (reference sequence). V dropped 5 bases and J dropped 5; count of bases not matched to a gene: 3. In nucleotides, the CDR3 is TGCAGTGCTTCCCGGGGGGACGAGCAGTACTTC. This encodes CSASRGDEQYF.

The chain is built from TRBV28 and TRBJ2-7; 7 bases line up with TRBD1. J was trimmed by 2 bases and V by 7 bases; bases with no gene match: 8. The CDR3 extends over 14 amino acids. Germline assignment: CDR1 MDHEN and CDR2 SYDVKM. The CDR3 here is CASTPTGIPYEQYF. DNA of the CDR3: TGTGCCAGCACTCCGACAGGGATTCCCTACGAGCAGTACTTC.

The chain is built from TRBV7-9 and TRBJ2-7; a possible D gene is TRBD1 (5 bases). The V and J ends lost 7 bases and 4 bases respectively, with 23 bases between them. The CDR3 totals 16 residues. Germline V gives CDR1 SEHNR, CDR2 FQNEAQ (reference sequence). This CDR3 is CASTHRSGQSLYEQYF. The CDR3 bases are TGTGCCAGCACCCACCGGTCAGGGCAAAGCCTTTACGAGCAGTACTTC.

The rearrangement links TRBV7-2 to TRBJ2-5; D might be TRBD2 (6 bases). Trimming left V 0 bases short and J 14 bases short, with 22 bases between. Germline V gene lookup returns CDR1 SGHTA and CDR2 FQGNSA. This CDR3 is 15 amino acids long. The CDR3 loop is CASSLAGGLGDPPYF. The DNA of the CDR3 is TGTGCCAGCAGCTTAGCGGGGGGTCTAGGAGATCCACCTTACTTC.

This clone showed up just a few times. The gene calls are TRBV18 and TRBJ1-2; 7 bases match TRBD1. The V gene end was trimmed by 1 base and the J gene end by 2 bases; junction bases not matched to a gene: 4. The germline V gene has CDR1 KGHSH and CDR2 LQKENI. CDR3 size: 15 residues. CDR3 amino acids: CASSPQSGQNYGYTF. The CDR3 DNA reads TGTGCCAGCTCACCACAATCGGGACAGAACTATGGCTACACCTTC.

The rearrangement joins TRBV28 to TRBJ2-1; D is possibly TRBD1 or TRBD2 (5 bases each). Trimming removed 6 bases from V and 2 bases from J, with 20 bases in between. The germline gives CDR1 MDHEN, CDR2 SYDVKM. This CDR3 has 17 amino acids. The CDR3 nucleotides are TGTGCCAGCAGGTATAGGCGGGCAGGGAAAACCTACAATGAGCAGTTCTTC. This gives the protein CASRYRRAGKTYNEQFF. Full variable domain (rest looked up from reference TRBV28 and TRBJ2-1): DVKVTQSSRYLVKRTGEKVFLECVQDMDHENMFWYRQDPGLGLRLIYFSYDVKMKEKGDIPEGYSVSREKKERFSLILESASTNQTSMYLCASRYRRAGKTYNEQFFGPGTRLTVL.

Only a few counts were recorded for this clone. This chain uses TRBV11-2 with TRBJ1-6; weak D call: TRBD1 (6 bases). V dropped 1 base and J dropped 10 bases, with 17 bases sitting between them. The CDR3 length is 16 residues. The germline gives CDR1 SGHAT, CDR2 FQNNGV. The DNA for the CDR3 is TGTGCCAGCAGCTTAGGGCCAGGGGCCTTGAGGTCACCCCTCCACTTT. It yields the protein CASSLGPGALRSPLHF. The whole variable domain, remainder taken from reference TRBV11-2 and TRBJ1-6, is EAGVAQSPRYKIIEKRQSVAFWCNPISGHATLYWYQQILGQGPKLLIQFQNNGVVDDSQLPKDRFSAERLKGVDSTLKIQPAKLEDSAVYLCASSLGPGALRSPLHFGNGTRLTVT.

In its sample, this clone was seen a few times. The chain couples TRBV2 to TRBJ2-5; the D is unclear. V lost 3 bases to trimming and J lost 1 base, with 6 bases between them. Germline-derived CDR1 and CDR2 are SNHLY and FYNNEI. The CDR3 spans 13 residues. Here the CDR3 DNA reads TGTGCCAGCAGTGAGTGGAGCCAAGAGACCCAGTACTTC. Protein: CASSEWSQETQYF.

The chain employs TRBV14 and TRBJ1-4; D uncertain. Germline V CDR1 and CDR2: SGHDN, FVKESK. The CDR3 is made up of 13 amino acids. Trimming cost V 1 base and J 3 bases, with 3 bases left between them. CDR3 amino acids: CASSQGANEKLFF. DNA of the CDR3: TGTGCCAGCAGCCAAGGAGCTAATGAAAAACTGTTTTTT.

The count of this clone is one. The chain employs TRBV27 and TRBJ1-1; D is unresolved. The CDR3 extends over 11 amino acids. Looked up from germline, CDR1 is MNHEY and CDR2 is SMNVEV (reference sequence). Trimming shortened V by 6 bases and J by 4 bases, and 6 bases separated the two germline ends. The chain's CDR3 is CASRLGTEAFF. DNA for the CDR3: TGTGCCAGCAGACTGGGCACTGAAGCTTTCTTT.

The table lists this clone with a few counts. The rearrangement links TRBV6-5 to TRBJ1-2; no definite D call. The V end was cut by 0 bases, the J end by 5 bases, with 10 bases between. CDR1 and CDR2 (germline): MNHEY, SVGAGI. CDR3 length: 14 residues. This CDR3 reads CASSYSQAPYGYTF. CDR3 sequence (DNA): TGTGCCAGCAGTTACTCTCAGGCGCCGTATGGCTACACCTTC.

V and J are TRBV5-1 and TRBJ2-7, with 8 bases identical to TRBD2. Germline CDR1 SGHRS, CDR2 YFSETQ. With 4 bases clipped from V and 7 bases from J, the junction kept 4 bases outside the gene matches. This CDR3 has 12 residues. CDR3 DNA: TGCGCCAGCAGCCCTGGCGGGGGGGAGCAGTACTTC. This translates into CASSPGGGEQYF. The full variable domain, with the rest looked up from reference TRBV5-1 and TRBJ2-7, is KAGVTQTPRYLIKTRGQQVTLSCSPISGHRSVSWYQQTPGQGLQFLFEYFSETQRNKGNFPGRFSGRQFSNSRSEMNVSTLELGDSALYLCASSPGGGEQYFGPGTRLTVT.